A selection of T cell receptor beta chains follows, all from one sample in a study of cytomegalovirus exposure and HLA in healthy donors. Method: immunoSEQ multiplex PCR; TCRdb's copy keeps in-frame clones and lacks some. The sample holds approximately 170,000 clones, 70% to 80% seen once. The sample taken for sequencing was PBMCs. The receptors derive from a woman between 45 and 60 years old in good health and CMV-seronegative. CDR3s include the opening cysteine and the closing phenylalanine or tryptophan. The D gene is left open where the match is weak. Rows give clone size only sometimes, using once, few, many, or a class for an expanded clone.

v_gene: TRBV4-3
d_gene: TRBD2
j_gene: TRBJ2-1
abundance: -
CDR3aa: CASSQETAGETYNEQFF
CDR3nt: TGCGCCAGCAGCCAAGAGACGGCGGGGGAAACCTACAATGAGCAGTTCTTC

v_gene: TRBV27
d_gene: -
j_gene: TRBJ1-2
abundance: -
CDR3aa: CASSFLLTPRSGYTF
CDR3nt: TGTGCCAGCAGTTTCCTCCTTACACCAAGGAGTGGCTACACCTTC

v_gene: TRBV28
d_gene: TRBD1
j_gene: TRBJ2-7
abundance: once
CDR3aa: CASSPSGQGYYEQYF
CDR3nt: TGTGCCAGCAGTCCCTCGGGACAGGGGTACTACGAGCAGTACTTC

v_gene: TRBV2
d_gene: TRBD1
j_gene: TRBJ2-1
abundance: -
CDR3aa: CASSEGQGAVEQFF
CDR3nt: TGTGCCAGCAGTGAGGGACAGGGGGCTGTTGAGCAGTTCTTC

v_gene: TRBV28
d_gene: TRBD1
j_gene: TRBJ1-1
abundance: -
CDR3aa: CASRRTGGASTEAFF
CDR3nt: TGTGCCAGCAGACGAACAGGGGGCGCGAGCACTGAAGCTTTCTTT

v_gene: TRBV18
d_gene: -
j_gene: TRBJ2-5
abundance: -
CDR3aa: CASSPLKREQETQYF
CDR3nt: TGTGCCAGCTCACCACTGAAGAGGGAACAAGAGACCCAGTACTTC

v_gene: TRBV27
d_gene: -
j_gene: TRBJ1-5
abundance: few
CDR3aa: CASSFDSFSNQPQHF
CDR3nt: TGTGCCAGCAGTTTCGACAGCTTCAGCAATCAGCCCCAGCATTTT

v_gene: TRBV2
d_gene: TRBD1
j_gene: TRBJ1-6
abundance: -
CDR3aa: CASSEGTGSYNSPLHF
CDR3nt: TGTGCCAGCAGTGAAGGGACAGGCTCCTATAATTCACCCCTCCACTTT

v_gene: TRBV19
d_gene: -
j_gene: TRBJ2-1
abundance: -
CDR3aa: CASSIGSRVRNNNEQFF
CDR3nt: TGTGCCAGTAGTATCGGATCTAGAGTTCGCAATAACAATGAGCAGTTCTTC

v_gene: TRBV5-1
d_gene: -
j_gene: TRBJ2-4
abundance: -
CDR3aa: CASSFGGIGNIQYF
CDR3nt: TGCGCCAGCAGCTTCGGGGGAATCGGGAACATTCAGTACTTC

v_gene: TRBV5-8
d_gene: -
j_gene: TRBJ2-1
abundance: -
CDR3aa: CASSLGQLRIGEQFF
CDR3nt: TGTGCCAGCAGCTTGGGACAGCTGAGAATCGGTGAGCAGTTCTTC

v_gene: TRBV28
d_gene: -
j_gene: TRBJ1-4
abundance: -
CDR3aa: CASSRGGATNEKLFF
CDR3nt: TGTGCCAGCAGCCGTGGGGGGGCAACTAATGAAAAACTGTTTTTT

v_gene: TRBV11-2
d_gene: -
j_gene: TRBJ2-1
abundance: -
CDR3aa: CASSLGGLNEFF
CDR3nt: TGTGCCAGCAGCTTGGGGGGACTCAATGAATTCTTC

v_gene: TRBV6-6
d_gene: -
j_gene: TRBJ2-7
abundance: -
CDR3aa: CASSSFSSYEQYF
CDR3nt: TGTGCCAGCAGTTCATTCAGCTCCTACGAGCAGTACTTC

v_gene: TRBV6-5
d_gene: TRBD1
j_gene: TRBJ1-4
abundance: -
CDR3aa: CASSPDWDSEKLFF
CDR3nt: TGTGCCAGCAGCCCCGATTGGGACAGCGAAAAACTGTTTTTT

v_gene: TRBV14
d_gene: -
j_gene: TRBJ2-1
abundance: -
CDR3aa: CASNSRPNEQFF
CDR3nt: TGTGCCAGCAACTCCAGGCCCAATGAGCAGTTCTTC

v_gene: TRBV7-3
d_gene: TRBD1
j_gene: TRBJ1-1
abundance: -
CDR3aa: CASSLFGPFGQGRARNTEAFF
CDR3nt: TGTGCCAGCAGCTTATTTGGGCCGTTTGGACAGGGGAGAGCGCGGAACACTGAAGCTTTCTTT

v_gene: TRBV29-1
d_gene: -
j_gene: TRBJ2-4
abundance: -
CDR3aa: CSVRGGGKNIQYF
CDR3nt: TGCAGCGTGAGGGGGGGCGGAAAAAACATTCAGTACTTC

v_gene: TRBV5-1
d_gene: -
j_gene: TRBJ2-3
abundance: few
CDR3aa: CASSGQPGGDTQYF
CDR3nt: TGCGCCAGCAGCGGACAGCCGGGAGGAGATACGCAGTATTTT

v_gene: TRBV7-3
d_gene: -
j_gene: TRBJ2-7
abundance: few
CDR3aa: CASSLHRDSYEQYF
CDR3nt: TGTGCCAGCAGTTTACACAGAGACAGCTACGAGCAGTACTTC

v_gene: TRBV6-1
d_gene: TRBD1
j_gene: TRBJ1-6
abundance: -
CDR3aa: CASRGTGNSPLHF
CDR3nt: TGTGCCAGCAGGGGGACAGGGAATTCACCCCTCCACTTT

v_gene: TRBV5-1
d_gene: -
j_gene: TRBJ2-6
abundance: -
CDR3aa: CASSPLSSGANVLTF
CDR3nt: TGCGCCAGCAGCCCCCTCAGCTCTGGGGCCAACGTCCTGACTTTC

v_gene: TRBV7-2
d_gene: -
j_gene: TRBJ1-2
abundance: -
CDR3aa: CASSLAGGNSYGYTF
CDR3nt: TGTGCCAGCAGCTTAGCCGGCGGAAACTCCTATGGCTACACCTTC

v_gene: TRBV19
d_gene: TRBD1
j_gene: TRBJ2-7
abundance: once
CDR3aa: CASSPRQGEQYF
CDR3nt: TGTGCCAGTAGTCCCCGACAGGGTGAGCAGTACTTC

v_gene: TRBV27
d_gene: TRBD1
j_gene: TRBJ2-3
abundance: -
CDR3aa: CASSLSGTGKDTQYF
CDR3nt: TGTGCCAGCAGTTTATCTGGGACAGGGAAAGATACGCAGTATTTT

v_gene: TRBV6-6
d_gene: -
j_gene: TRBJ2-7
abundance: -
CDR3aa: CASTPDGSYEQYF
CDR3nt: TGTGCCAGCACCCCCGACGGGTCCTACGAGCAGTACTTC

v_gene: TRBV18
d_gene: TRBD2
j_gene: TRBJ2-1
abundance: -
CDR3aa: CASSPLGLETYNEQFF
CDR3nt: TGTGCCAGCTCACCACTTGGACTAGAGACCTACAATGAGCAGTTCTTC

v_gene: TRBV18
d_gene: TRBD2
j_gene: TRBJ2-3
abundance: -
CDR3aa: CASSSFSGTRSSTDTQYF
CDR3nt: TGTGCCAGCTCATCATTTTCGGGGACTAGAAGCAGCACAGATACGCAGTATTTT

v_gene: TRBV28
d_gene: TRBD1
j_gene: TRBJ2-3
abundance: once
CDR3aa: CASRYRGQGTDTQYF
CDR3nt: TGTGCCAGCAGGTACAGGGGTCAGGGCACAGATACGCAGTATTTT

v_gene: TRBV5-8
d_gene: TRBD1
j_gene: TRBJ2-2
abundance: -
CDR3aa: CASSLPGQANTGELFF
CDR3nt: TGTGCCAGCAGCTTGCCGGGACAGGCTAACACCGGGGAGCTGTTTTTT

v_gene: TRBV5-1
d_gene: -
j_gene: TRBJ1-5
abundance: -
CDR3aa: CASSLVGARNQPQHF
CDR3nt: TGCGCCAGCAGCTTGGTTGGGGCCAGGAATCAGCCCCAGCATTTT

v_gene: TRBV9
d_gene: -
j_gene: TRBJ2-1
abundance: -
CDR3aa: CASSVGAANNNEQFF
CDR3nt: TGTGCCAGCAGCGTAGGGGCAGCCAACAACAATGAGCAGTTCTTC

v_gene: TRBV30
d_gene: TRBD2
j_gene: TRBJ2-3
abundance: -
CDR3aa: CAWSPGLTGGADTQYF
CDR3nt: TGTGCCTGGAGTCCCGGGCTCACCGGGGGGGCAGATACGCAGTATTTT

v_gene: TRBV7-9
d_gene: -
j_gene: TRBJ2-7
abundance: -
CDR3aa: CASSLGPALSYEQYF
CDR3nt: TGTGCCAGCAGCTTAGGGCCAGCGCTTTCCTACGAGCAGTACTTC

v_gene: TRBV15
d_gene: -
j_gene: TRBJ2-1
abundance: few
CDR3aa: CATSRDWGDPSYNEQFF
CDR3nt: TGTGCCACCAGCAGAGATTGGGGGGACCCCTCCTACAATGAGCAGTTCTTC

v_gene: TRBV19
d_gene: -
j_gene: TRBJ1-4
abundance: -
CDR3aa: CASSDGRSNEKLFF
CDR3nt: TGTGCCAGTAGCGATGGGAGGTCTAATGAAAAACTGTTTTTT

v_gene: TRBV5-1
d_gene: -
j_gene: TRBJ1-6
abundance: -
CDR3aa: CASSLVGGSSYNSPLHF
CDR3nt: TGCGCCAGCAGCTTGGTGGGGGGGAGCTCCTATAATTCACCCCTCCACTTT

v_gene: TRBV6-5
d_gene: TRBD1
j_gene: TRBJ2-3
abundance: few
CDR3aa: CASRGRDRGGDTQYF
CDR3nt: TGTGCCAGCAGAGGCCGGGACAGGGGTGGGGATACGCAGTATTTT

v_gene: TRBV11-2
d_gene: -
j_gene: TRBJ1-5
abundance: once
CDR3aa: CASSLEPRGGQPQHF
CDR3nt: TGTGCCAGCAGCTTAGAACCCCGGGGGGGGCAGCCCCAGCATTTT

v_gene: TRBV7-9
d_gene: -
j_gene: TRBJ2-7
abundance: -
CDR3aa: CSSSPPDRGSYEQYF
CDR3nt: TGTTCCAGCAGTCCACCCGACAGAGGATCCTACGAGCAGTACTTC

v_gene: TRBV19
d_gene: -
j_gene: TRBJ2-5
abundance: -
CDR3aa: CASSGGAAQETQYF
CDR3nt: TGTGCCAGTAGTGGGGGGGCAGCACAAGAGACCCAGTACTTC

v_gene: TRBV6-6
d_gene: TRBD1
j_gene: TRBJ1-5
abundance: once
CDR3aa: CAIQGQGRNQPQHF
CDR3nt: TGTGCCATACAGGGACAGGGTAGGAATCAGCCCCAGCATTTT

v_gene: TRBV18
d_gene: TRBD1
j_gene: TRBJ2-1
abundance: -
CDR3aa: CASSPPQGAGNEQFF
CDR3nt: TGTGCCAGCTCACCGCCTCAGGGGGCGGGCAATGAGCAGTTCTTC

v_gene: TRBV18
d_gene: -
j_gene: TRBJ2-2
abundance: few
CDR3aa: CASSPDRTLTGELFF
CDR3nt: TGTGCCAGCTCACCTGACAGGACCCTCACCGGGGAGCTGTTTTTT

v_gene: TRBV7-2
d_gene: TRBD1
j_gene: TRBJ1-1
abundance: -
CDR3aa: CASSLWGQGAFF
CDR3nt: TGTGCCAGCAGCTTATGGGGACAGGGAGCTTTCTTT

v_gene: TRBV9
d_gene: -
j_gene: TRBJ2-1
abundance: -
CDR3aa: CASSTLADLGSSEQFF
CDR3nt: TGTGCCAGCAGCACATTAGCGGACCTAGGGTCGTCGGAGCAGTTCTTC